Below, 5 T cell receptor beta chains from the same sample are listed, as sequenced in a study of radiotherapy plus CTLA-4 blockade in lung cancer. Assay used: immunoSEQ multiplex PCR; TCRdb lists only in-frame clones, some missing. There are some 70,000 clones in the sample; 79% occur only once, and 10% lies in the top ten. The sample consisted of peripheral blood, taken from a patient treated with radiotherapy plus ipilimumab. All receptors derive from a human donor with non-small cell lung cancer who had a complete response to radiotherapy plus ipilimumab.

This clone was seen a handful of times. This chain joins TRBV5-1 and TRBJ2-2; the match to TRBD2 covers 10 bases. Germline lookup yields CDR1 SGHRS and CDR2 YFSETQ. V lost 3 bases, J lost 5 bases, and 4 bases stayed unmatched. The CDR3 loop spans 15 amino acids. The CDR3 sequence: CASSSSGSGTGELFF. CDR3 nucleotides: TGCGCCAGCAGCTCTAGCGGGAGCGGGACCGGGGAGCTGTTTTTT.

V usage is TRBV6-1 and J usage is TRBJ1-2; 8 bases are a match to TRBD1. The CDR3 length is 12 residues. V shed 6 bases and J 7 bases; nucleotides not matched to a gene: 4. Germline CDR1 and CDR2: MNHNS and SASEGT. CDR3 nucleotides: TGTGCCAGCAGCTCGGGACAGGTTGGCTACACCTTC. The encoded protein is CASSSGQVGYTF.

This chain connects TRBV18 to TRBJ1-3; TRBD1 agrees at 9 bases. The CDR3 is 17 residues long. Trimming at V came to 3 bases and at J to 3 bases, leaving 9 bases not matched to a gene. Germline CDR1 KGHSH, CDR2 LQKENI. The CDR3 coding sequence is TGTGCCAGCTCACCTACAGGGGGCGCTTCGAGTGGAAACACCATATATTTT. It yields the protein CASSPTGGASSGNTIYF.

DNA for the CDR3: TGTGCCAGCAGCAAAAGGGAATCGGGACAGCTTTGCGAGCAGTACGTC. Protein: CASSKRESGQLCEQYV. The gene calls are TRBV21-1 and TRBJ2-7; the table's D call, TRBD1, was not checked against the DNA. TRBV21-1 is a pseudogene locus. CDR3 length: 16 amino acids.

The gene calls are TRBV30 and TRBJ1-6; 9 positions agree with TRBD1. This CDR3 is built from 14 residues. Unmatched junction bases numbered 8, after V lost 6 bases and J lost 8 bases. Germline CDR1 is GTSNPN and CDR2 is SVGIG (reference sequence). The CDR3 nucleotides are TGTGCCTGCCGCCGGGACAGGGCCCATTCACCCCTCCACTTT. It is translated as CACRRDRAHSPLHF.